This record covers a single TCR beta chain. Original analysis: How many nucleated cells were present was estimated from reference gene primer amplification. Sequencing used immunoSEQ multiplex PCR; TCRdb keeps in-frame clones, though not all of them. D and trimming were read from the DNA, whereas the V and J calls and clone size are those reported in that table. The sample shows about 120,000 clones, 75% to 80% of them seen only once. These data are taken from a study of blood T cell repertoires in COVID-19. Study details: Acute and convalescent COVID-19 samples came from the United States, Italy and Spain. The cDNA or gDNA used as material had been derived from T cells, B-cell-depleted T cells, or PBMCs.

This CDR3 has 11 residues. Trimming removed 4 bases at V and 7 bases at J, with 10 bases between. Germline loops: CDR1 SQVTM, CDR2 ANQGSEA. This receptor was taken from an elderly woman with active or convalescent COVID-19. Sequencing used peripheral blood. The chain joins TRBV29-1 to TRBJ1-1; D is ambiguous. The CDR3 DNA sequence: TGCAGCGTTGGGAGAGGCGATGAAGCTTTCTTT. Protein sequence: CSVGRGDEAFF.